These 5 T cell receptor beta chains were all obtained from the same sample, sequenced in a study of tumor-infiltrating lymphocytes in primary liver carcinoma. The researchers produced TCR beta cDNA from around 0.5 ug total RNA with a constant-region primer. Slightly modified ARM-PCR with three nested multiplex PCR rounds yielded TCR beta libraries. Each of the first two PCR rounds ran approximately 9 cycles with TRBV1-TRBV30 forward and C-beta reverse primers. Each CDR3 protein gets one entry after TCRdb re-called the multiplex PCR reads with MiXCR. The table has about 20,000 distinct CDR3 sequences, roughly three quarters seen once. RNA and DNA were co-extracted from about 19-30 mg of unsorted bulk tissue. The sample taken for sequencing was liver tumor tissue from sampling region 4. Subset in this sample: tumor region T4, right-lateral pole. These receptors were obtained from a woman aged 30 to 39 with primary liver carcinoma and hepatitis B virus infection.

The chain recombines TRBV4-1 with TRBJ2-3, with TRBD2 as a possible D gene (5 bases). The CDR3 is 18 amino acids. Trimming shortened V by 10 bases and J by 6 bases, and 32 bases separated the two germline ends. Germline CDR1 MGHRA, CDR2 YSYEKL. The CDR3 protein is CAISQLGIVAEDSDTQYF. The CDR3 coding sequence is TGCGCCATTAGCCAACTAGGCATAGTAGCAGAAGACTCGGATACGCAGTATTTT.

Note on this clonotype: One end of the junction does not line up with germline, which may come from a read error. The chain recombines TRBV7-9 with TRBJ1-2; tentative D call: TRBD1 (6 bases). CDR3 length equals 14 residues. The germline V gene encodes CDR1 SEHNR and CDR2 FQNEAQ (reference sequence). CDR3 nucleotides: TGTGTCAGCAGCCCTTGGACAGCCTTCTATGGTTACACCTTC. Amino acid sequence: CVSSPWTAFYGYTF.

The chain links TRBV6-2 or TRBV6-3 to TRBJ2-7, with D perhaps TRBD1 (7 bases). CDR3 length: 16 amino acids. Trimming took off 6 bases at V and 9 bases at J, with 27 bases between the two ends. Germline-derived CDR1 and CDR2 are MNHEY and SVGEGT. The CDR3 DNA reads TGTGCCAGCAGACGTGTGGCCGGGGGAGGACAGGTAGCGCAGTACTTC. Translated, it gives CASRRVAGGGQVAQYF.

On this clonotype itself: The junction shows a germline mismatch at one end, possibly a read error. V usage is TRBV6-1 and J usage is TRBJ2-2; either TRBD1 or TRBD2 may fit D (6 bases each). This CDR3 comprises 19 residues. The germline gives CDR1 MNHNS, CDR2 SASEGT. The CDR3 protein is CASSETLPGGAVNAGELFF. The CDR3, as DNA: TGTGCCAGTAGTGAAACCCTTCCCGGGGGCGCCGTGAACGCCGGGGAGCTGTTTTTT.

For this clonotype: The final CDR3 position lacks the conserved phenylalanine or tryptophan, pointing to a likely read error. The CDR3 DNA reads as TGTGCCAGCAGACTATCGGGACAGTTCACAGATATGCAGTATCTT. Amino acids: CASRLSGQFTDMQYL. The V and J genes are TRBV11-2 and TRBJ2-3; 7 bases are a match to TRBD1. CDR1 is SGHAT, CDR2 FQNNGV, per germline. This CDR3 contains 15 residues.